This T cell receptor (beta chain) was identified during a study of T cell responses to AZD1222 COVID-19 vaccine. General study points: Unmutated regions of variants are reportedly targeted by nearly half of spike-specific TCRs. An increase in Spike-specific TCR breadth and depth was observed after two AZD1222 doses. Repertoire sampling occurred only after the peak T cell response. Along spike, vaccine-associated CD4 TCRs were found throughout, with dominance at 160-218 and 743-854.

Germline-derived CDR1 and CDR2 are SGHRS and YFSETQ. After removal of 0 bases from V and 4 bases from J, the junction contained 6 bases not matched to a gene. The CDR3 is 15 amino acids. Measured with immunoSEQ multiplex PCR; TCRdb has only the in-frame clones, and not every one. The table lists fewer than 150,000 clones, 80% to 90% of them singletons. Comment on this clone: Its matching antigen is unknown.

Sample: peripheral blood, taken on day 0 of AZD1222 vaccination. V and J are TRBV5-1 and TRBJ1-1; 7 bases line up with TRBD1. This TCR came from an adult in good health. The CDR3 region is CASSLGGGGGTEAFF. CDR3 coding DNA: TGCGCCAGCAGCTTGGGAGGAGGGGGCGGCACTGAAGCTTTCTTT.